A single sample is the source of the 15 T cell receptor beta chains below, sequenced in a study of blood T cell repertoires in COVID-19. This table comes from immunoSEQ multiplex PCR, and its TCRdb copy is limited to in-frame clones, with some not included. The table has 24,000 or so clones, 85% to 90% seen once; the top ten hold around a sixth. Sample: peripheral blood. The origin of the receptors is a woman aged 80 or older with acute or convalescent COVID-19.

This chain connects TRBV7-7 to TRBJ1-1; D call uncertain. CDR1 is SSHAT and CDR2 is FNYEAQ in the germline V gene (reference sequence). This CDR3 has 19 residues. With 1 base removed from V and 1 base from J, the gap between germline ends came to 22 bases. The CDR3 nucleotides are TGTGCCAGCAGCTTAGTAGAGGGTCGGGGTCGAATCGGGAACACTGAAGCTTTCTTT. As protein: CASSLVEGRGRIGNTEAFF.

The V call is TRBV7-2, the J call TRBJ1-2, with unresolved D. V was shortened by 4 bases and J by 6 bases, with 12 bases between the two germline ends. The CDR3 length is 13 residues. Germline-derived CDR1 and CDR2 are SGHTA and FQGNSA. The CDR3 DNA reads as TGTGCCAGCAGCTCGACTGACGTGGATGGCTACACCTTC. Translation: CASSSTDVDGYTF.

The rearrangement links TRBV19 to TRBJ2-7, with a possible D match to TRBD2 (6 bases). The germline CDR1 and CDR2 sequences are LNHDA and SQIVND (reference sequence). This CDR3 has 15 amino acids. V was shortened by 3 bases and J by 0 bases, with 12 bases between the two germline ends. This CDR3 is CASSIRVGGSYEQYF. CDR3 DNA sequence: TGTGCCAGTAGTATCCGTGTCGGGGGCTCCTACGAGCAGTACTTC.

The J gene is TRBJ2-7, the V gene TRBV7-2; 12 nucleotides agree with TRBD2. V dropped 4 bases and J dropped 7; count of bases not matched to a gene: 14. CDR1 and CDR2 (germline): SGHTA, FQGNSA. The CDR3 has 17 residues. In nucleotides, the CDR3 is TGTGCCAGCAGCTCAATCTCAGGGACTAGCGGGCAAAGGGAGCAGTACTTC. It encodes CASSSISGTSGQREQYF.

In this sample, this clone turned up once. The rearrangement joins TRBV14 to TRBJ1-3; D not resolved. Per germline, CDR1 SGHDN and CDR2 FVKESK. Trimming removed 4 bases at V and 3 bases at J, with 4 bases between. CDR3 length: 12 amino acids. For the CDR3, the DNA is TGTGCCAGCAGCCTAGTTGGAAACACCATATATTTT. This sequence encodes CASSLVGNTIYF.

The chain has TRBV6-6 and TRBJ1-5, with D uncertain. From germline, CDR1 is MNHNY and CDR2 SVGAGI (reference sequence). This CDR3 contains 13 residues. The V and J ends lost 8 bases and 5 bases respectively, with 13 bases between them. CDR3 in DNA: TGTGCCAGCGGAGGTCAGTACTATCAGCCCCAGCATTTT. Amino acids: CASGGQYYQPQHF.

V gene TRBV5-1 combines with J gene TRBJ1-2; a possible D gene is TRBD1 (6 bases). The CDR3 has 16 residues. V was trimmed by 4 bases and J by 4 bases, leaving 20 bases between them. Germline V gene data show CDR1 as SGHRS and CDR2 as YFSETQ. The CDR3 nucleotides read TGCGCCAGCAGCGATAATATAGGACAGCCCACCTATGGCTACACCTTC. Its protein is CASSDNIGQPTYGYTF.

This clone turned up a few times. V gene TRBV19 combines with J gene TRBJ2-7; 7 nucleotides agree with TRBD2. The ends lost 6 bases at V and 3 bases at J; junction bases unmatched: 5. Looked up from germline, CDR1 is LNHDA and CDR2 is SQIVND (reference sequence). The CDR3 has 13 residues. The CDR3: CASSRTSDYEQYF. DNA of the CDR3: TGTGCCAGTAGCAGGACTAGTGACTACGAGCAGTACTTC. The full variable domain, with the rest looked up from reference TRBV19 and TRBJ2-7, is DGGITQSPKYLFRKEGQNVTLSCEQNLNHDAMYWYRQDPGQGLRLIYYSQIVNDFQKGDIAEGYSVSREKKESFPLTVTSAQKNPTAFYLCASSRTSDYEQYFGPGTRLTVT.

This clone showed up just once. This sequence joins TRBV5-1 and TRBJ2-5, with D unresolved. The CDR3 extends over 13 amino acids. Germline CDR1 and CDR2: SGHRS and YFSETQ. The ends were cut back, 1 base at V and 4 bases at J, with 8 bases in the middle. CDR3 DNA sequence: TGCGCCAGCAGCTTGAGTTTGAGAGAGACCCAGTACTTC. It specifies CASSLSLRETQYF.

The gene calls are TRBV6-2 or TRBV6-3 and TRBJ1-1, with 10 bases fitting TRBD1. CDR3 length equals 16 residues. The V segment lost 6 bases and the J segment 5 bases; nucleotides outside the gene matches: 12. Germline V lookup: CDR1 MNHEY, CDR2 SVGEGT. The CDR3 sequence: CASSSAGTGEGTEAFF. DNA for the CDR3: TGTGCCAGCAGCTCGGCCGGGACAGGGGAAGGAACTGAAGCTTTCTTT.

The chain employs TRBV4-3 and TRBJ2-3; 13 bases align to TRBD2. With 1 base clipped from V and 2 bases from J, the junction kept 3 bases outside the gene matches. The CDR3 is 17 amino acids. Germline V lookup: CDR1 LGHNA, CDR2 YSLEER. CDR3 loop: CASSQGGTSGNTDTQYF. The CDR3 DNA sequence: TGCGCCAGCAGCCAAGGCGGGACTAGCGGGAACACAGATACGCAGTATTTT.

This chain connects TRBV5-5 to TRBJ1-1, with D unresolved. V was trimmed by 0 bases and J by 6 bases, leaving 12 bases between them. Germline values: CDR1 SGHKS, CDR2 YYEKEE (reference sequence). There are 14 residues in the CDR3. The CDR3 DNA reads TGTGCCAGCAGCTTGGTGGGGAGGAGCTCTGAAGCTTTCTTT. It is translated as CASSLVGRSSEAFF. Variable domain in full (rest from reference TRBV5-5 and TRBJ1-1): DAGVTQSPTHLIKTRGQQVTLRCSPISGHKSVSWYQQVLGQGPQFIFQYYEKEERGRGNFPDRFSARQFPNYSSELNVNALLLGDSALYLCASSLVGRSSEAFFGQGTRLTVV.

V gene TRBV18 combines with J gene TRBJ2-7, with 7 bases matching TRBD2. CDR1 and CDR2 (germline): KGHSH, LQKENI. The CDR3 runs to 15 residues. V shed 2 bases and J 2 bases; nucleotides not matched to a gene: 6. The CDR3 region has the DNA TGTGCCAGCTCACCAGGGGGGGACCGACCCTACGAGCAGTACTTC. Encoded protein: CASSPGGDRPYEQYF.

The chain recombines TRBV3-1 (or the pseudogene TRBV3-2) with TRBJ2-3; 8 nucleotides agree with TRBD2. The V gene's germline CDR1 is LGHDT and CDR2 YNNKEL (reference sequence). With 6 bases clipped from V and 5 bases from J, the junction kept 7 bases outside the gene matches. The CDR3 length is 14 residues. The CDR3 DNA follows: TGTGCCAGCAGTCGGGGGGGGAGGAAAGATACGCAGTATTTT. Translation gives CASSRGGRKDTQYF.

This chain connects TRBV6-2 or TRBV6-3 to TRBJ2-7; 7 nucleotides match TRBD2. This CDR3 is 15 amino acids long. V trimming: 2 bases; J trimming: 0 bases; junction bases outside the gene matches: 4. CDR1 and CDR2 (germline): MNHEY, SVGEGT. The CDR3 protein is CASSYRAGSSYEQYF. In DNA, the CDR3 is TGTGCCAGCAGTTACCGAGCGGGGAGCTCCTACGAGCAGTACTTC.